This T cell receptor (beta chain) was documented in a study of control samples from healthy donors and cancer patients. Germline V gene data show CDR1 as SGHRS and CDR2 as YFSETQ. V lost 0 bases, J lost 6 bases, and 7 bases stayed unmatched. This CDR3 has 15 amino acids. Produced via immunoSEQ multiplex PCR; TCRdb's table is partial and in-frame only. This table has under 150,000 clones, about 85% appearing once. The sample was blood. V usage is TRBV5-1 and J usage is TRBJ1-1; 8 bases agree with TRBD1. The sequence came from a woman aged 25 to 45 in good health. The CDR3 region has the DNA TGCGCCAGCAGCTTGGAGTCAGGGGGCGCCGCTGAAGCTTTCTTT. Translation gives CASSLESGGAAEAFF. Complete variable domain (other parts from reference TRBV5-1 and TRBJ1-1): KAGVTQTPRYLIKTRGQQVTLSCSPISGHRSVSWYQQTPGQGLQFLFEYFSETQRNKGNFPGRFSGRQFSNSRSEMNVSTLELGDSALYLCASSLESGGAAEAFFGQGTRLTVV.